The 8 T cell receptor beta chains presented below share a single source sample, sequenced in a study of blood T cell repertoires in COVID-19. Generated by immunoSEQ multiplex PCR, the TCRdb table keeps only in-frame clones and is missing some. The data show around 180,000 clones, about 88% seen once. Sequenced: peripheral blood. The receptors come from a woman aged 30 to 39 with active or convalescent COVID-19.

This chain links TRBV4-1 with TRBJ1-2; D perhaps matches TRBD1 (5 bases). In germline, CDR1 is MGHRA, CDR2 YSYEKL. Trimming shortened V by 3 bases and J by 1 base, and 9 bases separated the two germline ends. CDR3 size: 14 residues. In DNA, the CDR3 is TGCGCCAGCAGCCACCCCGGGGGTAACTATGGCTACACCTTC. This codes for CASSHPGGNYGYTF.

The J gene is TRBJ2-1, the V gene TRBV7-9; D unclear. This CDR3 contains 15 residues. Trimming shortened V by 5 bases and J by 0 bases, and 11 bases separated the two germline ends. The germline CDR1 and CDR2 sequences are SEHNR and FQNEAQ (reference sequence). The CDR3 region is CASSLSVVSYNEQFF. CDR3 DNA sequence: TGTGCCAGCAGCCTCAGCGTAGTCTCCTACAATGAGCAGTTCTTC.

The rearrangement uses TRBV28 and TRBJ2-7; tentatively, D is TRBD1 (5 bases). In germline, CDR1 is MDHEN, CDR2 SYDVKM. The germline V and J ends were trimmed by 2 bases and 4 bases, with 6 bases remaining between them. The CDR3 is 12 residues long. DNA of the CDR3: TGTGCCAGCAGTTTAGCAGGGTACGAGCAGTACTTC. Protein product: CASSLAGYEQYF.

The V gene is TRBV9, the J gene TRBJ2-5; D is possibly TRBD2 (6 bases). V gave up 7 bases and J gave up 2 bases, with 18 bases separating them. The CDR3 length is 15 residues. Germline V gene lookup returns CDR1 SGDLS and CDR2 YYNGEE. The CDR3 here is CASGRMGGPQETQYF. In DNA form, the CDR3 reads TGTGCCAGCGGTCGGATGGGGGGTCCTCAAGAGACCCAGTACTTC.

CDR3 residues: CSVAQVTGTEAFF. CDR3 DNA sequence: TGCAGCGTCGCACAGGTAACAGGAACTGAAGCTTTCTTT. The chain joins TRBV29-1 to TRBJ1-1; D is possibly TRBD1 (5 bases). Germline CDR1 SQVTM, CDR2 ANQGSEA. Trimming cost V 6 bases and J 5 bases, with 16 bases left between them. This CDR3 has 13 residues.

The rearrangement links TRBV14 to TRBJ1-6; D gene uncertain. Germline CDR1 reads SGHDN; CDR2 reads FVKESK. CDR3 length: 13 residues. Trimming removed 1 base at V and 7 bases at J, with 5 bases between. The CDR3 sequence: CASSQVRNSPLHF. For the CDR3, the DNA is TGTGCCAGCAGCCAAGTGAGGAATTCACCCCTCCACTTT. The full variable domain, in which reference TRBV14 and TRBJ1-6 provide the parts outside the CDR3, is EAGVTQFPSHSVIEKGQTVTLRCDPISGHDNLYWYRRVMGKEIKFLLHFVKESKQDESGMPNNRFLAERTGGTYSTLKVQPAELEDSGVYFCASSQVRNSPLHFGNGTRLTVT.

This sequence joins TRBV18 and TRBJ2-7, with D perhaps TRBD1 (5 bases). The CDR3 consists of 13 residues. CDR1 and CDR2 from the germline V gene are KGHSH and LQKENI. V dropped 4 bases and J dropped 9 bases, with 16 bases sitting between them. CDR3 nucleotides: TGTGCCAGCTCACGTGAAGTAACAAGGGGGCAGTACTTC. It encodes CASSREVTRGQYF. Variable domain in full (rest from reference TRBV18 and TRBJ2-7): NAGVMQNPRHLVRRRGQEARLRCSPMKGHSHVYWYRQLPEEGLKFMVYLQKENIIDESGMPKERFSAEFPKEGPSILRIQQVVRGDSAAYFCASSREVTRGQYFGPGTRLTVT.

The chain uses TRBV7-9 and TRBJ2-1; D uncertain. Trimming stripped 2 bases from V and 7 bases from J, with 6 bases between. The CDR3 loop spans 12 amino acids. Germline assignment: CDR1 SEHNR and CDR2 FQNEAQ (reference sequence). The CDR3 bases are TGTGCCAGCAGCTTAAGCTTGAATGAGCAGTTCTTC. Protein: CASSLSLNEQFF.